This entry lists 14 T cell receptor beta chains sequenced from one sample in a study of blood T cell repertoires in COVID-19. Sequencing was performed with immunoSEQ multiplex PCR; in TCRdb, only in-frame clones are kept and a portion is missing. The top ten clones hold 3% of a sample with tens of thousands of clones, approximately 88% of them seen once. Input material: peripheral blood. All receptors come from a man in his fifties with active COVID-19.

V is TRBV4-1 and J is TRBJ2-7; 7 bases map to TRBD1. CDR1 and CDR2 (germline): MGHRA, YSYEKL. The CDR3 contains 15 residues. The V and J ends lost 1 base and 3 bases, in that order; junction bases with no gene match: 6. The CDR3 sequence: CASSQAPGQNYEQYF. The CDR3 region has the DNA TGCGCCAGCAGCCAAGCTCCGGGACAGAACTACGAGCAGTACTTC.

The chain links TRBV27 to TRBJ2-7; the match to TRBD2 covers 7 bases. The trim removed 1 base at V and 2 bases at J, leaving 2 bases unmatched. The CDR3 sequence is 14 residues long. Germline CDR1 is MNHEY and CDR2 is SMNVEV (reference sequence). The CDR3 DNA reads as TGTGCCAGCAGTTTATTGGGGGGGGCCTACGAGCAGTACTTC. Encoded protein: CASSLLGGAYEQYF.

V usage is TRBV4-3 and J usage is TRBJ2-5, with 12 bases that match TRBD2. J lost 3 bases, V lost 1 base, and 0 bases had no gene match. This CDR3 spans 15 amino acids. The germline CDR1 and CDR2 sequences are LGHNA and YSLEER. The CDR3: CASSQGLAGEETQYF. CDR3 DNA sequence: TGCGCCAGCAGCCAAGGACTAGCGGGGGAAGAGACCCAGTACTTC.

The table lists this clone with a few counts. The rearrangement joins TRBV27 to TRBJ2-3; D is possibly TRBD2 (5 bases). CDR3 length: 18 amino acids. The germline gives CDR1 MNHEY, CDR2 SMNVEV (reference sequence). The ends were cut back, 3 bases at V and 6 bases at J, with 25 bases in the middle. The CDR3, as DNA: TGTGCCAGCAGTTTGGGTTTTGTCGGAGGTGAAGAGGACGATACGCAGTATTTT. Protein product: CASSLGFVGGEEDDTQYF.

The rearrangement links TRBV5-4 to TRBJ2-5; TRBD1 agrees at 9 bases. CDR1 and CDR2 (germline): SGHNT, YYREEE (reference sequence). The CDR3 is 15 residues long. The trim removed 3 bases at V and 4 bases at J, leaving 7 bases unmatched. CDR3 region: CASSSTQGATETQYF. The CDR3 nucleotides read TGTGCCAGCAGCTCAACACAGGGGGCGACAGAGACCCAGTACTTC. Filled out from reference TRBV5-4 and TRBJ2-5, the complete variable domain reads ETGVTQSPTHLIKTRGQQVTLRCSSQSGHNTVSWYQQALGQGPQFIFQYYREEENGRGNFPPRFSGLQFPNYSSELNVNALELDDSALYLCASSSTQGATETQYFGPGTRLLVL.

This chain joins TRBV11-2 and TRBJ1-6, with a possible D match to TRBD1 (5 bases). With 1 base removed from V and 5 bases from J, the gap between germline ends came to 15 bases. CDR1 SGHAT and CDR2 FQNNGV come from the germline V gene. The CDR3 covers 17 residues. The CDR3 reads CASSLGFTGLNNSPLHF. The DNA of the CDR3 is TGTGCCAGCAGCTTAGGATTCACGGGACTGAATAATTCACCCCTCCACTTT.

V usage is TRBV7-8 and J usage is TRBJ2-2; 8 bases agree with TRBD1. The CDR3 runs to 14 residues. The germline V gene has CDR1 SGHVS and CDR2 FQNEAQ. The V gene end was trimmed by 4 bases and the J gene end by 6 bases; junction bases not matched to a gene: 4. CDR3 DNA sequence: TGTGCCAGCAGCTCGAAACAGGGGGCCGGGGAGCTGTTTTTT. Translating gives CASSSKQGAGELFF.

The chain recombines TRBV6-2 or TRBV6-3 with TRBJ1-5; the match to TRBD1 covers 7 bases. Germline CDR1 is MNHEY and CDR2 is SVGEGT. This CDR3 spans 12 amino acids. Trimming removed 2 bases from V and 12 bases from J; junction bases left unmatched: 4. CDR3 coding DNA: TGTGCCAGCAGTTACCTGGGACAGATCCAGCATTTT. This translates into CASSYLGQIQHF.

The chain has TRBV5-1 and TRBJ2-1, with 9 bases that match TRBD2. Germline V gene sequence: CDR1 SGHRS, CDR2 YFSETQ. The CDR3 sequence is 15 residues long. V shed 4 bases, J shed 4 bases, and the junction held 6 bases outside the gene matches. In DNA form, the CDR3 reads TGCGCCAGCAGCCCCGGCGGGAGGGAGTACAATGAGCAGTTCTTC. Translating it yields CASSPGGREYNEQFF.

This chain joins TRBV19 and TRBJ1-6; 8 nucleotides line up with TRBD1. The CDR3 sequence is 13 residues long. Germline V gene data show CDR1 as LNHDA and CDR2 as SQIVND (reference sequence). J gave up 3 bases and V 8 bases, and 0 bases lay outside the gene matches. The CDR3 here is CASGTGYNSPLHF. The CDR3 bases are TGTGCCAGTGGGACAGGCTATAATTCACCCCTCCACTTT.

This clone was recorded only once. This sequence joins TRBV9 and TRBJ2-3, with 12 bases matching TRBD1. CDR1 and CDR2 (germline): SGDLS, YYNGEE. J was trimmed by 4 bases and V by 3 bases; bases with no gene match: 3. This CDR3 contains 15 residues. CDR3: CASSEGQGAADTQYF. CDR3 coding DNA: TGTGCCAGCAGCGAGGGACAGGGGGCCGCAGATACGCAGTATTTT.

The genes are TRBV3-1 (or the pseudogene TRBV3-2) and TRBJ2-1; D perhaps matches TRBD2 (7 bases). V dropped 4 bases and J dropped 10 bases, with 14 bases sitting between them. From germline, CDR1 is LGHDT and CDR2 YNNKEL (reference sequence). This CDR3 contains 13 residues. The chain's CDR3 is CASSRGGATEQFF. The CDR3 DNA reads as TGTGCCAGCAGCCGGGGGGGGGCCACCGAGCAGTTCTTC.

CDR3 coding DNA: TGTGCCTGGAGCGCCCGGACAGGGGGAACCCAGCATTTT. This sequence encodes CAWSARTGGTQHF. V is TRBV30 and J is TRBJ1-5, with 10 bases lining up with TRBD1. Germline-derived CDR1 and CDR2 are GTSNPN and SVGIG (reference sequence). The CDR3 has 13 residues. Germline trimming cut 3 bases from V and 11 bases from J; bases unmatched to any gene: 7.

The chain has TRBV30 and TRBJ2-3; 10 positions match TRBD2. V was clipped by 4 bases and J by 4 bases; unmatched bases: 2. The CDR3 extends over 13 amino acids. Germline-derived CDR1 and CDR2 are GTSNPN and SVGIG (reference sequence). For the CDR3, the DNA is TGTGCCTGGACTAGCGGGAGTTCAGATACGCAGTATTTT. It yields the protein CAWTSGSSDTQYF.